Below, 17 T cell receptor beta chains from the same sample are listed, as sequenced in a study of T-cell reconstitution after alpha-beta-depleted transplantation in children. Preparation of the TCRbeta library used unique molecular identifiers. One entry per CDR3 protein, called by TCRdb with MiXCR from the PCR reads. The data hold under 250,000 distinct CDR3 sequences, with around 7% observed a single time. Sample: PBMCs, taken before TCRalphabeta/CD19-depleted stem cell transplant. These receptors originate from a boy between 2 and 10 years old with acute lymphoblastic leukemia, due to receive a stem cell transplant.

In this sample, this clonotype turned up many times. One end of the junction varies from germline; a read error may be responsible. The chain couples TRBV28 to TRBJ2-2; D is ambiguous. Germline CDR1 reads MDHEN; CDR2 reads SYDVKM. The CDR3 runs 15 residues. The DNA of the CDR3 is TGTGCCAGCAGTTTAGGGGTCTCGAAAACCGGGGAGCTGTTTTTT. It specifies CASSLGVSKTGELFF. Complete variable domain (other parts from reference TRBV28 and TRBJ2-2): DVKVTQSSRYLVKRTGEKVFLECVQDMDHENMFWYRQDPGLGLRLIYFSYDVKMKEKGDIPEGYSVSREKKERFSLILESASTNQTSMYLCASSLGVSKTGELFFGEGSRLTVL.

On this clonotype: A much larger clone is a single base away; this may be a read error. This chain uses TRBV29-1 with TRBJ2-1, with D tentatively TRBD1 or TRBD2 (5 bases each). The germline gives CDR1 SQVTM, CDR2 ANQGSEA. CDR3 length: 18 residues. The DNA for the CDR3 is TGCGGCGTTGAAGACAACATCATCACCGGGACGGGGCATTATGAGCAGTTCTTC. Its protein is CGVEDNIITGTGHYEQFF.

This clonotype has at least ten counts. The chain has TRBV6-2 or TRBV6-3 and TRBJ2-1; D possibly uses TRBD1 or TRBD2 (5 bases each). The CDR3 covers 15 residues. V lost 8 bases and J 2 bases, leaving 16 bases between the germline ends. Germline V gives CDR1 MNHEY, CDR2 SVGEGT. CDR3 bases: TGTGCCAGCCTCGAACTAGGGGATACCTACAATGAGCAGTTCTTC. It encodes CASLELGDTYNEQFF.

This clonotype was detected many times. This chain connects TRBV12-3 or TRBV12-4 to TRBJ1-1; D is perhaps TRBD1 (6 bases). Trimming removed 5 bases at V and 1 base at J, with 14 bases between. There are 15 residues in the CDR3. This chain's CDR3 is CASSPLRQANTEAFF. DNA for the CDR3: TGTGCCAGCAGTCCTCTTCGACAGGCGAACACTGAAGCTTTCTTT.

This chain connects TRBV11-3 to TRBJ2-2, with 9 bases fitting TRBD2. Germline-derived CDR1 and CDR2 are SGHNT and YENEEA. The CDR3 spans 16 residues. Germline trimming cut 3 bases from V and 3 bases from J; bases unmatched to any gene: 5. The CDR3 here is CASSFLAGDHTGELFF. The CDR3 DNA sequence: TGTGCCAGCAGCTTCTTAGCGGGGGACCACACCGGGGAGCTGTTTTTT.

This clonotype was observed at least ten times. The chain uses TRBV20-1 and TRBJ2-3; D perhaps matches TRBD1 (6 bases). CDR1 DFQATT and CDR2 SNEGSKA come from the germline V gene (reference sequence). The CDR3 is made up of 13 amino acids. V lost 6 bases and J lost 5, with 15 bases in between. The CDR3 DNA sequence: TGCAGTGCGTCAAAAGAAGGGGGAGATACGCAGTATTTT. Translating it yields CSASKEGGDTQYF.

In this sample, this clonotype turned up many times. This chain joins TRBV28 and TRBJ2-3; D perhaps matches TRBD2 (6 bases). Trimming cost V 6 bases and J 5 bases, with 12 bases left between them. The CDR3 has 13 amino acids. CDR1 and CDR2 (germline): MDHEN, SYDVKM. The CDR3 loop is CASSPRRGDTQYF. The CDR3 DNA is TGTGCCAGCAGCCCACGGCGGGGAGATACGCAGTATTTT.

This clonotype came up a few times. The chain carries TRBV28 and TRBJ1-5; TRBD1 agrees at 9 bases. Trimming at V came to 3 bases and at J to 6 bases, leaving 9 bases not matched to a gene. The CDR3 totals 16 residues. Germline-derived CDR1 and CDR2 are MDHEN and SYDVKM. The CDR3 loop reads CASSLGGTGITQPQHF. CDR3 coding DNA: TGTGCCAGCAGTTTGGGGGGGACAGGGATCACTCAGCCCCAGCATTTT.

The V gene is TRBV7-6, the J gene TRBJ2-2, with 9 bases aligning to TRBD1. CDR1 and CDR2 (germline): SGHVS, FNYEAQ. The CDR3 runs 16 residues. The V segment lost 4 bases and the J segment 6 bases; nucleotides outside the gene matches: 9. The CDR3: CASSYARTGDPGELFF. In DNA form, the CDR3 reads TGTGCCAGCAGCTACGCCCGGACAGGGGACCCCGGGGAGCTGTTTTTT.

Many counts were recorded for this clonotype. The chain employs TRBV3-1 and TRBJ2-3; D remains unclear. V was clipped by 4 bases and J by 0 bases, with 23 bases between them. The CDR3 spans 19 residues. Germline V gives CDR1 LGHDT, CDR2 YNNKEL (reference sequence). CDR3 region: CASSRVTATPQPSTDTQYF. CDR3 DNA: TGTGCCAGCAGCCGAGTCACGGCTACACCCCAACCGAGCACAGATACGCAGTATTTT.

This clonotype showed up just a few times. This chain connects TRBV7-9 to TRBJ1-1; the D gene is possibly TRBD1 (5 bases). From germline, CDR1 is SEHNR and CDR2 FQNEAQ (reference sequence). Deletions cut 5 bases from V and 0 bases from J, with 19 bases between. The length of the CDR3 is 17 residues. As DNA, the CDR3 is TGTGCCAGCAGCCTACTGATTGAGACAGATATGAACACTGAAGCTTTCTTT. Residues: CASSLLIETDMNTEAFF.

This clonotype was detected a few times. This chain uses TRBV10-2 with TRBJ2-4; D is tentatively TRBD1 or TRBD2 (5 bases each). Trimming shortened V by 6 bases and J by 9 bases, and 12 bases separated the two germline ends. Germline V CDR1 and CDR2: WSHSY, SAAADI. This CDR3 region has 12 residues. CDR3 nucleotides: TGCGCCAGCAGGAGAGGGGTGGGCATTCAGTACTTC. This sequence encodes CASRRGVGIQYF.

There are many counts of this clonotype. The chain employs TRBV28 and TRBJ2-7; 7 bases map to TRBD1. The CDR3 sequence is 11 residues long. Germline trimming cut 6 bases from V and 4 bases from J; bases unmatched to any gene: 0. CDR1 is MDHEN and CDR2 is SYDVKM in the germline V gene. CDR3 protein: CASRTGYEQYF. The CDR3 coding sequence is TGTGCCAGCAGGACAGGGTACGAGCAGTACTTC. The whole variable domain, filled in from reference TRBV28 and TRBJ2-7, reads DVKVTQSSRYLVKRTGEKVFLECVQDMDHENMFWYRQDPGLGLRLIYFSYDVKMKEKGDIPEGYSVSREKKERFSLILESASTNQTSMYLCASRTGYEQYFGPGTRLTVT.

The V gene is TRBV7-2, the J gene TRBJ2-7; D is undetermined. The CDR3 runs 11 residues. From germline, CDR1 is SGHTA and CDR2 FQGNSA. V was shortened by 9 bases and J by 2 bases, with 8 bases between the two germline ends. The CDR3 coding sequence is TGTGCCAGTCAGGACCCCTACGAGCAGTACTTC. It specifies CASQDPYEQYF.

The table lists this clonotype with many counts. The chain combines TRBV7-2 with TRBJ2-7; 8 bases agree with TRBD2. The CDR3 loop spans 13 amino acids. The V and J ends lost 1 base and 8 bases, in that order; junction bases with no gene match: 4. CDR1 and CDR2 (germline): SGHTA, FQGNSA. CDR3 amino acids: CASSLDGRAQQYF. Here the CDR3 DNA reads TGTGCCAGCAGCTTAGACGGGAGGGCCCAGCAGTACTTC.

This clonotype was detected a few times. The chain is built from TRBV7-8 and TRBJ2-5; 11 bases agree with TRBD2. The length of the CDR3 is 17 residues. The ends lost 1 base at V and 5 bases at J; junction bases unmatched: 9. The germline V gene has CDR1 SGHVS and CDR2 FQNEAQ. CDR3 protein: CASSLGVVAGGRETQYF. The CDR3 DNA reads TGTGCCAGCAGCTTAGGGGTCGTAGCGGGAGGGCGGGAGACCCAGTACTTC.

This clonotype has a handful of counts. The chain links TRBV5-1 to TRBJ2-1, with 11 bases that match TRBD1. Germline V gene lookup returns CDR1 SGHRS and CDR2 YFSETQ. The CDR3 is 17 amino acids. V lost 4 bases, J lost 0 bases, and 6 bases stayed unmatched. Here the CDR3 DNA reads TGCGCCAGCAGCCCCGATGGGACAGGGGGCTCCTACAATGAGCAGTTCTTC. Amino acids: CASSPDGTGGSYNEQFF. Supplemented by reference TRBV5-1 and TRBJ2-1, the full variable domain reads KAGVTQTPRYLIKTRGQQVTLSCSPISGHRSVSWYQQTPGQGLQFLFEYFSETQRNKGNFPGRFSGRQFSNSRSEMNVSTLELGDSALYLCASSPDGTGGSYNEQFFGPGTRLTVL.